This entry lists 30 T cell receptor beta chains sequenced from one sample in a study of yellow fever vaccine responses in identical twins. One entry per CDR3 protein, called by TCRdb with MiXCR from the RT-PCR reads. The table lists a few thousand distinct CDR3 sequences, about 76% of them singletons. This specimen consisted of T cells from blood (PBMCs), unsorted or a sorted subset (not recorded which), obtained before or after yellow fever vaccination (not recorded which). The receptors were sampled from a young woman who received the yellow fever vaccine.

This chain uses TRBV30 with TRBJ2-7; no clear D. Germline V gene data show CDR1 as GTSNPN and CDR2 as SVGIG (reference sequence). The CDR3 contains 11 residues. The germline V and J ends were trimmed by 2 bases and 2 bases, with 4 bases remaining between them. The CDR3 sequence: CAWSYTYEQYF. The CDR3 DNA is TGTGCCTGGAGTTATACCTACGAGCAGTACTTC.

This chain links TRBV20-1 with TRBJ2-7, with D hard to call. The CDR3 has 12 residues. Germline-derived CDR1 and CDR2 are DFQATT and SNEGSKA (reference sequence). V gave up 0 bases and J gave up 4 bases, with 7 bases separating them. The CDR3, as DNA: TGCAGTGCTAGAGAATCCGGATACGAGCAGTACTTC. This codes for CSARESGYEQYF.

V is TRBV4-1 and J is TRBJ2-7; D perhaps matches TRBD2 (6 bases). Trimming took off 5 bases at V and 6 bases at J, with 23 bases between the two ends. In germline, CDR1 is MGHRA, CDR2 YSYEKL. The CDR3 is 16 amino acids. The CDR3 sequence: CASSAQMGLPPIEQYF. The CDR3 DNA follows: TGCGCCAGCAGCGCGCAAATGGGACTTCCCCCCATCGAGCAGTACTTC.

The chain couples TRBV11-2 to TRBJ2-1, with D unclear. CDR1 and CDR2 from the germline V gene are SGHAT and FQNNGV. The CDR3 runs 14 residues. Trimming stripped 2 bases from V and 6 bases from J, with 11 bases between. CDR3 sequence: CASSLMELSNEQFF. The CDR3 nucleotides are TGTGCCAGCAGCTTAATGGAGCTGTCCAATGAGCAGTTCTTC.

The J gene is TRBJ2-4, the V gene TRBV4-3, with 7 bases identical to TRBD1. This CDR3 region has 15 residues. Germline V CDR1 and CDR2: LGHNA, YSLEER. V was clipped by 0 bases and J by 3 bases; unmatched bases: 2. The CDR3 protein is CASSQDSGGKNIQYF. The CDR3 DNA sequence: TGCGCCAGCAGCCAAGATTCAGGGGGCAAAAACATTCAGTACTTC.

The chain recombines TRBV11-2 with TRBJ2-7; D tentatively fits TRBD1 or TRBD2 (5 bases each). Germline values: CDR1 SGHAT, CDR2 FQNNGV. CDR3 length: 15 residues. Between the trimmed V and J ends, which lost 5 bases and 1 base, there was a span of 15 bases. In DNA form, the CDR3 reads TGTGCCAGCAGCCCCGGGACGGCTATTTCCTACGAGCAGTACTTC. Its translation is CASSPGTAISYEQYF.

The chain combines TRBV7-6 with TRBJ2-3; D call uncertain. The V gene's germline CDR1 is SGHVS and CDR2 FNYEAQ. Trimming removed 2 bases from V and 7 bases from J, with 25 bases in between. The CDR3 runs to 18 residues. The chain's CDR3 is CASSLPLLAVVQVNTQYF. The DNA for the CDR3 is TGTGCCAGCAGCTTACCCCTCCTCGCGGTTGTTCAAGTAAATACGCAGTATTTT.

The chain links TRBV6-1 to TRBJ2-2; tentatively, D is TRBD1 (5 bases). The V gene's germline CDR1 is MNHNS and CDR2 SASEGT. The V and J ends lost 6 bases and 4 bases respectively, with 9 bases between them. The CDR3 totals 13 residues. CDR3 in DNA: TGTGCCAGCAGCCAGGGTTTCACCGGGGAGCTGTTTTTT. As protein: CASSQGFTGELFF.

The J gene is TRBJ2-7, the V gene TRBV12-3 or TRBV12-4, with no clear D. This CDR3 is built from 12 residues. V was cut by 6 bases and J by 3 bases, with 9 bases left in between. CDR3 in DNA: TGTGCCAGCAGCTTCGTCCGCTACGAGCAGTACTTC. Protein sequence: CASSFVRYEQYF.

This clonotype came up a few times. V gene TRBV4-1 combines with J gene TRBJ2-1; D unclear. Germline assignment: CDR1 MGHRA and CDR2 YSYEKL. Trimming took 0 bases from V and 8 from J, leaving 8 bases between them. The CDR3 loop spans 13 amino acids. Written as DNA, the CDR3 is TGCGCCAGCAGCCAAGATATCGGGCATGAGCAGTTCTTC. Amino acid sequence: CASSQDIGHEQFF.

The chain couples TRBV6-1 to TRBJ2-1, with 15 bases identical to TRBD2. Unmatched junction bases numbered 1, after V lost 6 bases and J lost 7 bases. The CDR3 consists of 14 residues. Germline CDR1 is MNHNS and CDR2 is SASEGT. Here the CDR3 DNA reads TGTGCCAGCAGGGGGACTAGCGGGGGGAATGAGCAGTTCTTC. It encodes CASRGTSGGNEQFF.

The chain combines TRBV7-9 with TRBJ2-1; maybe TRBD1 (5 bases). V lost 3 bases to trimming and J lost 5 bases, with 8 bases between them. Germline V CDR1 and CDR2: SEHNR, FQNEAQ (reference sequence). This CDR3 comprises 13 residues. The CDR3, as DNA: TGTGCCAGCAGCTTGACAGACAACAATGAGCAGTTCTTC. It yields the protein CASSLTDNNEQFF.

The chain uses TRBV11-1 and TRBJ2-5; D is tentatively TRBD1 or TRBD2 (5 bases each). The CDR3 has 14 residues. Trimming shortened V by 5 bases and J by 3 bases, and 13 bases separated the two germline ends. Germline V gene lookup returns CDR1 SGHAT and CDR2 FQDESV (reference sequence). The CDR3 DNA sequence: TGTGCCAGCAGCCCCAGGGACGGAGAAGAGACCCAGTACTTC. This codes for CASSPRDGEETQYF.

The chain carries TRBV27 and TRBJ2-1; D may match TRBD1 or TRBD2 (6 bases each). The V and J ends lost 8 bases and 0 bases respectively, with 14 bases between them. This CDR3 region has 15 residues. The germline CDR1 and CDR2 sequences are MNHEY and SMNVEV (reference sequence). The CDR3 DNA reads as TGTGCCAGCGCCTCCACGGGGGCCTCCTACAATGAGCAGTTCTTC. This gives the protein CASASTGASYNEQFF.

The chain joins TRBV6-5 to TRBJ1-2, with 9 bases identical to TRBD1. Trimming removed 0 bases from V and 0 bases from J; junction bases left unmatched: 5. The CDR3 has 17 residues. The germline CDR1 and CDR2 sequences are MNHEY and SVGAGI. CDR3 sequence: CASSYSRDRVTNYGYTF. The DNA for the CDR3 is TGTGCCAGCAGTTACTCGAGGGACAGGGTAACTAACTATGGCTACACCTTC.

The rearrangement uses TRBV6-5 and TRBJ2-7; D is unresolved. The germline V gene has CDR1 MNHEY and CDR2 SVGAGI. The V end was cut by 0 bases, the J end by 1 base, with 7 bases between. This CDR3 is 14 amino acids long. The CDR3 DNA sequence: TGTGCCAGCAGTTACTCGACACAGTCCTACGAGCAGTACTTC. Translating it yields CASSYSTQSYEQYF.

V usage is TRBV12-3 or TRBV12-4 and J usage is TRBJ2-1, with 9 bases that match TRBD2. This CDR3 is built from 15 residues. Losses at the gene ends were 1 base for V and 5 bases for J; bases not matched to a gene: 3. CDR3 DNA: TGTGCCAGCAGTTTAGTGGGACTAGCAGACAATGAGCAGTTCTTC. As protein: CASSLVGLADNEQFF.

The V and J genes are TRBV11-2 and TRBJ2-1, with D possibly being TRBD2 (6 bases). V shed 3 bases and J shed 10 bases, with 13 bases lying between them. The CDR3 is made up of 13 amino acids. Germline CDR1 and CDR2: SGHAT and FQNNGV. The CDR3 here is CASSLETRPEQFF. CDR3 coding DNA: TGTGCCAGCAGCTTGGAGACTAGGCCGGAGCAGTTCTTC.

V usage is TRBV29-1 and J usage is TRBJ2-7; D might be TRBD1 or TRBD2, each matching 5 bases. The CDR3 spans 13 residues. V dropped 4 bases and J dropped 1 base, with 11 bases sitting between them. CDR1 and CDR2 from the germline V gene are SQVTM and ANQGSEA. CDR3 DNA: TGCAGCGTTGTAGGGGACGATTCCTACGAGCAGTACTTC. Translated, it gives CSVVGDDSYEQYF.

The chain combines TRBV4-1 with TRBJ2-7; 7 nucleotides line up with TRBD1. Germline V lookup: CDR1 MGHRA, CDR2 YSYEKL. V gave up 2 bases and J gave up 4 bases; unmatched junction bases: 8. CDR3 size: 15 residues. CDR3: CASSQSGTELYEQYF. CDR3 nucleotides: TGCGCCAGCAGCCAATCCGGGACAGAACTTTACGAGCAGTACTTC.

This chain joins TRBV4-3 and TRBJ1-2, with D possibly being TRBD1 (5 bases). Germline values: CDR1 LGHNA, CDR2 YSLEER. Trimming pared 5 bases from V and 4 bases from J, leaving 14 bases between. This CDR3 has 14 amino acids. The CDR3 reads CASSSVGGSYGYTF. As DNA, the CDR3 is TGCGCCAGCAGCTCCGTCGGGGGGTCCTATGGCTACACCTTC.

J is TRBJ2-5 and V is TRBV4-2, with D possibly TRBD1 on 5 matching bases. The CDR3 length is 15 residues. The V gene's germline CDR1 is LGHNA and CDR2 YNFKEQ. Trimming took off 9 bases at V and 6 bases at J, with 23 bases between the two ends. In nucleotides, the CDR3 is TGTGCCAGTGGCTCGAAGCTAATCAGGGTTAAGACCCAGTACTTC. Its protein product is CASGSKLIRVKTQYF.

V gene TRBV5-1 combines with J gene TRBJ1-5; D remains ambiguous. The V gene's germline CDR1 is SGHRS and CDR2 YFSETQ. The CDR3 has 15 residues. V gave up 0 bases and J gave up 3 bases, with 10 bases separating them. The CDR3 spells CASSLVGDLNQPQHF. The CDR3 DNA follows: TGCGCCAGCAGCTTGGTTGGAGACCTCAATCAGCCCCAGCATTTT.

This chain uses TRBV11-1 with TRBJ2-1, with D possibly TRBD2 on 6 matching bases. V gave up 7 bases and J gave up 8 bases, with 21 bases separating them. From germline, CDR1 is SGHAT and CDR2 FQDESV (reference sequence). This CDR3 region has 15 residues. Written as DNA, the CDR3 is TGTGCCAGCACCTGGAGGGCTGGGGTACAGGATGAGCAGTTCTTC. This codes for CASTWRAGVQDEQFF.

The rearrangement uses TRBV29-1 and TRBJ2-7; the match to TRBD2 covers 8 bases. Germline CDR1 is SQVTM and CDR2 is ANQGSEA. The CDR3 loop spans 14 amino acids. The ends lost 4 bases at V and 4 bases at J; junction bases unmatched: 9. The CDR3 coding sequence is TGCAGCGTTGTGTCGGACATAGCGGGGTACGAGCAGTACTTC. Translating it yields CSVVSDIAGYEQYF.

The V gene is TRBV4-1, the J gene TRBJ1-2, with 7 bases fitting TRBD1. The CDR3 is made up of 16 amino acids. CDR1 and CDR2 (germline): MGHRA, YSYEKL. Trimming removed 4 bases from V and 1 base from J; junction bases left unmatched: 9. The CDR3 coding sequence is TGCGCCAGCAGCCTCGGGACAGAAAATTATAACTATGGCTACACCTTC. Translation gives CASSLGTENYNYGYTF.

The chain joins TRBV4-1 to TRBJ2-1, with D tentatively TRBD2 (6 bases). The CDR3 has 13 amino acids. Germline CDR1 is MGHRA and CDR2 is YSYEKL. Trimming left V 7 bases short and J 2 bases short, with 9 bases between. CDR3 region: CASTSATYNEQFF. For the CDR3, the DNA is TGCGCCAGCACTAGCGCCACCTACAATGAGCAGTTCTTC.

J is TRBJ2-7 and V is TRBV29-1; D unclear. Trimming removed 4 bases at V and 1 base at J, with 20 bases between. The CDR3 length is 16 residues. In germline, CDR1 is SQVTM, CDR2 ANQGSEA. CDR3 in DNA: TGCAGCGTTGTCCTCACAGTCATCCCACTTTCCTACGAGCAGTACTTC. This encodes CSVVLTVIPLSYEQYF.

The V and J genes are TRBV4-3 and TRBJ2-7; tentatively, D is TRBD2 (5 bases). Trimming removed 0 bases from V and 4 bases from J, with 13 bases in between. The CDR3 extends over 15 amino acids. The germline gives CDR1 LGHNA, CDR2 YSLEER. CDR3 sequence reads: CASSQEVGGGYEQYF. The CDR3 nucleotides read TGCGCCAGCAGCCAAGAAGTTGGTGGCGGGTACGAGCAGTACTTC.

V and J are TRBV10-3 and TRBJ1-5; D gene unclear. The CDR3 covers 17 residues. The germline gives CDR1 ENHRY, CDR2 SYGVKD. V lost 0 bases, J lost 0 bases, and 12 bases lay in between. The CDR3 region has the DNA TGTGCCATCAGTGAGTCGATGGGGAAATATAGCAATCAGCCCCAGCATTTT. Residues: CAISESMGKYSNQPQHF.